What follows are 18 T cell receptor beta chains derived from one specimen sequenced in a study of neurological immune-mediated disorders (dated by TCRdb to between 2018 and 2021). Library preparation used 5' RACE. The sequencer was an Illumina HiSeq 2500. TCRdb trimmed public reads at Q25 via fastp, called clones via MiXCR and kept in-frame beta chains. Merged by CDR3 protein, the rows form single entries marked with the most common genes and DNA. This sample holds tens of thousands of distinct CDR3 sequences; 6% to 7% were observed only once. Around 0.55% of the sample goes to the ten largest clones. Material for sequencing was CD4+ T cells from blood. These receptors all come from a middle-aged woman in good health.

There are many counts of this clonotype. The CDR3 DNA is TGCAGTGCCCGTTGGACTGGATACCAAGAGACCCAGTACTTC. Protein sequence: CSARWTGYQETQYF. The genes are TRBV20-1 and TRBJ2-5; D is possibly TRBD2 (5 bases). This CDR3 contains 14 residues. V was cut by 6 bases and J by 0 bases, with 14 bases left in between. Germline-derived CDR1 and CDR2 are DFQATT and SNEGSKA (reference sequence).

There are many counts of this clonotype. This chain connects TRBV12-3 or TRBV12-4 to TRBJ1-5; 7 positions match TRBD1. The CDR3 is 14 residues long. The trim removed 6 bases at V and 6 bases at J, leaving 8 bases unmatched. The CDR3 sequence is CASRQNRGGQPQHF. CDR3 coding DNA: TGTGCCAGCAGACAAAACAGGGGTGGTCAGCCCCAGCATTTT.

This sequence joins TRBV6-5 and TRBJ2-5, with TRBD2 identical over 10 bases. Trimming at V came to 7 bases and at J to 3 bases, leaving 14 bases not matched to a gene. This CDR3 is built from 17 residues. CDR1 and CDR2 (germline): MNHEY, SVGAGI. The CDR3 loop reads CASMGGASGRRKETQYF. CDR3 nucleotide sequence: TGTGCCAGCATGGGTGGCGCTAGCGGGAGAAGAAAAGAGACCCAGTACTTC.

This clonotype was recorded many times. This chain uses TRBV6-5 with TRBJ1-1; TRBD1 agrees at 8 bases. Trimming removed 6 bases from V and 5 bases from J; junction bases left unmatched: 8. The CDR3 is 14 residues long. In germline, CDR1 is MNHEY, CDR2 SVGAGI. CDR3 bases: TGTGCCAGCAGCCATACAGGGGGGGATACTGAAGCTTTCTTT. Translation: CASSHTGGDTEAFF.

This clonotype was found many times. The rearrangement links TRBV20-1 to TRBJ2-5, with D uncertain. This CDR3 region has 10 residues. The germline V and J ends were trimmed by 6 bases and 5 bases, with 7 bases remaining between them. Per the germline V gene, CDR1 is DFQATT and CDR2 is SNEGSKA (reference sequence). CDR3 DNA sequence: TGCAGTGCCCAGGAGGAGACCCAGTACTTC. Translated: CSAQEETQYF.

The V gene is TRBV7-6, the J gene TRBJ2-1; D unresolved. V lost 3 bases to trimming and J lost 4 bases, with 10 bases between them. Germline CDR1 SGHVS, CDR2 FNYEAQ. This CDR3 comprises 14 residues. For the CDR3, the DNA is TGTGCCAGCAGCTTTTCGCAGGCATACAATGAGCAGTTCTTC. The encoded protein is CASSFSQAYNEQFF.

This clonotype has ten or more counts. The chain has TRBV5-1 and TRBJ2-7; 15 bases agree with TRBD2. Germline loops: CDR1 SGHRS, CDR2 YFSETQ. The CDR3 totals 16 residues. V lost 7 bases, J lost 4 bases, and 9 bases stayed unmatched. The CDR3 reads CASWSEGTSGGYEQYF. CDR3 DNA: TGCGCCAGCTGGTCCGAAGGGACTAGCGGGGGGTACGAGCAGTACTTC.

This clonotype occurred many times. The V and J genes are TRBV5-6 and TRBJ1-1, with a possible D match to TRBD1 (5 bases). The CDR3 has 14 amino acids. Deletions cut 4 bases from V and 5 bases from J, with 15 bases between. CDR1 is SGHDT, CDR2 YYEEEE, per germline. As DNA, the CDR3 is TGTGCCAGCAGCACGGCAGGGTGGCGGACTGAAGCTTTCTTT. Amino acids: CASSTAGWRTEAFF.

The chain links TRBV5-1 to TRBJ2-3; either TRBD1 or TRBD2 may supply D (5 bases each). The CDR3 sequence is 17 residues long. Trimming cost V 0 bases and J 4 bases, with 18 bases left between them. The germline V gene encodes CDR1 SGHRS and CDR2 YFSETQ. Here the CDR3 reads CASSLGTSGSVADTQYF. The CDR3 nucleotides are TGCGCCAGCAGCTTGGGGACAAGCGGTAGTGTTGCAGATACGCAGTATTTT.

This sequence joins TRBV2 and TRBJ1-5; 9 bases align to TRBD1. The CDR3 totals 15 residues. The J segment lost 7 bases and the V segment lost 7 bases, leaving 11 bases of the junction unmatched. Germline V lookup: CDR1 SNHLY, CDR2 FYNNEI. CDR3 sequence reads: CASNTGGLGWQPQHF. CDR3 nucleotide sequence: TGTGCCAGCAATACAGGGGGCTTGGGTTGGCAGCCCCAGCATTTT.

At least ten counts were recorded for this clonotype. The gene calls are TRBV20-1 and TRBJ2-7; 7 nucleotides line up with TRBD1. The ends lost 3 bases at V and 0 bases at J; junction bases unmatched: 5. CDR3 size: 14 residues. Germline CDR1 reads DFQATT; CDR2 reads SNEGSKA (reference sequence). This CDR3 is CSARGQLSSYEQYF. In DNA form, the CDR3 reads TGCAGTGCTAGGGGACAGCTCAGCTCCTACGAGCAGTACTTC.

By sample share, this clonotype is medium-sized. The chain couples TRBV29-1 to TRBJ2-5; D may be TRBD2 (6 bases). Germline V gives CDR1 SQVTM, CDR2 ANQGSEA. The CDR3 contains 15 residues. Trimming took off 5 bases at V and 4 bases at J, with 20 bases between the two ends. The CDR3 here is CSVRVRGNLAETQYF. In nucleotides, the CDR3 is TGCAGCGTTAGAGTGCGGGGAAATCTGGCAGAGACCCAGTACTTC.

This clonotype has ten or more counts. Here the CDR3 reads CSVARDRGYEQYF. In nucleotides, the CDR3 is TGCAGCGTCGCCCGGGACAGGGGTTACGAGCAGTACTTC. The chain couples TRBV29-1 to TRBJ2-7; 10 bases are a match to TRBD1. Germline CDR1 reads SQVTM; CDR2 reads ANQGSEA. V shed 6 bases, J shed 4 bases, and the junction held 6 bases outside the gene matches. The CDR3 loop spans 13 amino acids.

This clonotype was seen many times. The genes are TRBV10-3 and TRBJ2-3; 7 bases align to TRBD1. The CDR3 extends over 15 amino acids. V shed 3 bases and J 1 base; nucleotides not matched to a gene: 4. The germline CDR1 and CDR2 sequences are ENHRY and SYGVKD. CDR3: CAISDTGDGTDTQYF. As DNA, the CDR3 is TGTGCCATCAGTGATACAGGGGATGGCACAGATACGCAGTATTTT.

This clonotype has at least ten counts. V is TRBV20-1 and J is TRBJ2-1; 9 nucleotides align to TRBD2. The ends lost 0 bases at V and 10 bases at J; junction bases unmatched: 10. The CDR3 spans 15 residues. Germline-derived CDR1 and CDR2 are DFQATT and SNEGSKA (reference sequence). The CDR3 nucleotides are TGCAGTGCTAGAGACATTAGCGGGAGCGACCGGGAGCAGTTCTTC. This gives the protein CSARDISGSDREQFF.

This clonotype was seen at least ten times. Sequence at one end of the junction differs from germline and may be a read error. This chain uses TRBV7-2 with TRBJ2-1, with D tentatively TRBD2 (5 bases). Per germline, CDR1 SGHTA and CDR2 FQGNSA. The CDR3 sequence is 11 residues long. Written as DNA, the CDR3 is TGTGCCAGCAGCTTAGAAAGGTGGGAGTACTTT. Amino acid sequence: CASSLERWEYF.

This clonotype was seen ten or more times. This chain links TRBV7-9 with TRBJ2-2, with D possibly matching TRBD2 (6 bases). Germline-derived CDR1 and CDR2 are SEHNR and FQNEAQ (reference sequence). CDR3 length: 16 residues. The ends were cut back, 3 bases at V and 7 bases at J, with 18 bases in the middle. CDR3: CASSFVISGVVGELFF. The DNA of the CDR3 is TGTGCCAGCAGCTTCGTTATTTCGGGAGTCGTCGGGGAGCTGTTTTTT. Drawing the rest from reference TRBV7-9 and TRBJ2-2, the complete variable domain is DTGVSQNPRHKITKRGQNVTFRCDPISEHNRLYWYRQTLGQGPEFLTYFQNEAQLEKSRLLSDRFSAERPKGSFSTLEIQRTEQGDSAMYLCASSFVISGVVGELFFGEGSRLTVL.

There are many counts of this clonotype. This chain links TRBV3-1 with TRBJ1-4; no definite D call. V lost 6 bases and J lost 0, with 8 bases in between. Germline assignment: CDR1 LGHDT and CDR2 YNNKEL (reference sequence). The CDR3 totals 14 residues. CDR3 coding DNA: TGTGCCAGCAGGAGCCACGCAACTAATGAAAAACTGTTTTTT. It codes for CASRSHATNEKLFF.